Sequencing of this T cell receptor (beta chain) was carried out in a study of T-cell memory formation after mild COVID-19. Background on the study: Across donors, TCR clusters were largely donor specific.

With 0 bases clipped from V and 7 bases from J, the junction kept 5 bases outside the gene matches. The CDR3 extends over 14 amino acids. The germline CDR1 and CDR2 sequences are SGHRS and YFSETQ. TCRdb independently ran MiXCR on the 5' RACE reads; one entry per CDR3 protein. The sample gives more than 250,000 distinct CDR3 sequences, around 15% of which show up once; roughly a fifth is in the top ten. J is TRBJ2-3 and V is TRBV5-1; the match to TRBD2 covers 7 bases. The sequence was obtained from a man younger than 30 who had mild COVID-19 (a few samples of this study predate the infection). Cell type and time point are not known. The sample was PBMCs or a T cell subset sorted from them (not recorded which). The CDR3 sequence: CASSLGEGENTQYF. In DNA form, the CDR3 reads TGCGCCAGCAGCTTGGGGGAGGGTGAGAATACGCAGTATTTT.